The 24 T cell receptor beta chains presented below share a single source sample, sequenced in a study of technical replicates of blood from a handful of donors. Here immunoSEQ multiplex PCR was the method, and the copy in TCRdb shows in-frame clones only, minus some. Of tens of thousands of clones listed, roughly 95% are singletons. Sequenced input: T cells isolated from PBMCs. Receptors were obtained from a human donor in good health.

The CDR3 DNA follows: TGTGCCAGCCAGGCCGCCTACGAGCAGTACTTC. It is translated as CASQAAYEQYF. V is TRBV11-2 and J is TRBJ2-7; no reliable D call. CDR1 SGHAT and CDR2 FQNNGV come from the germline V gene. Trimming removed 8 bases at V and 2 bases at J, with 7 bases between. The CDR3 runs to 11 residues.

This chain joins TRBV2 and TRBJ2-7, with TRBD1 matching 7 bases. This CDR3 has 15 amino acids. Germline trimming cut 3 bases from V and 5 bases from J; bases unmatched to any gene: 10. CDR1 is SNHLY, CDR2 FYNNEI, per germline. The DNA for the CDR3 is TGTGCCAGCAGTGAGGCGGCAGGGGGTATCGACGAGCAGTACTTC. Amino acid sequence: CASSEAAGGIDEQYF.

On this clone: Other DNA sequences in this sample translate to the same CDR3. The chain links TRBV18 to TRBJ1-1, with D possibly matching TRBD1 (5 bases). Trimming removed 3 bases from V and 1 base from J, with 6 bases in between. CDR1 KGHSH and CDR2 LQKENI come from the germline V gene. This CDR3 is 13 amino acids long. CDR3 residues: CASSPGQNTEAFF. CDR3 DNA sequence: TGTGCCAGCTCACCCGGACAGAACACTGAAGCTTTCTTT. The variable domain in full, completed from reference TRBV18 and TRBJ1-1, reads NAGVMQNPRHLVRRRGQEARLRCSPMKGHSHVYWYRQLPEEGLKFMVYLQKENIIDESGMPKERFSAEFPKEGPSILRIQQVVRGDSAAYFCASSPGQNTEAFFGQGTRLTVV.

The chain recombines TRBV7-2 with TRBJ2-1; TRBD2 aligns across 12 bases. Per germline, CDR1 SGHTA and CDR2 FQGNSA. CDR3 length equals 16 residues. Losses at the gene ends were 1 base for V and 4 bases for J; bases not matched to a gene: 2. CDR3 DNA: TGTGCCAGCAGCTTAGTTCTAGCGGGAGGGTACAATGAGCAGTTCTTC. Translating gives CASSLVLAGGYNEQFF.

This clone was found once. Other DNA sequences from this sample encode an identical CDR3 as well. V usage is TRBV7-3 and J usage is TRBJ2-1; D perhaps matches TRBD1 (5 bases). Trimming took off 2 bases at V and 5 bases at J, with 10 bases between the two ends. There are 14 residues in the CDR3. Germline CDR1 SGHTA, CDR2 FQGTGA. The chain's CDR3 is CASSLSGLNNEQFF. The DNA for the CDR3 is TGTGCCAGCAGCTTATCAGGGCTGAACAATGAGCAGTTCTTC. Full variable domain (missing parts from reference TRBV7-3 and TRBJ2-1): GAGVSQTPSNKVTEKGKYVELRCDPISGHTALYWYRQSLGQGPEFLIYFQGTGAADDSGLPNDRFFAVRPEGSVSTLKIQRTERGDSAVYLCASSLSGLNNEQFFGPGTRLTVL.

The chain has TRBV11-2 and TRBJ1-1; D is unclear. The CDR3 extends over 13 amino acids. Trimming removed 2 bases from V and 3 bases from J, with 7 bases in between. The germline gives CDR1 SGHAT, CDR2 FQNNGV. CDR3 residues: CASSLYGDTEAFF. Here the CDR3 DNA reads TGTGCCAGCAGCTTATACGGTGACACTGAAGCTTTCTTT.

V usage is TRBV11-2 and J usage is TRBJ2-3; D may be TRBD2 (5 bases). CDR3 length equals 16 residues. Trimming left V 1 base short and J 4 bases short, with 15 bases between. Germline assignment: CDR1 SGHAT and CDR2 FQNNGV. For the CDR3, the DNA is TGTGCCAGCAGCTTAGTTGGAGGTAATAGCCCAGATACGCAGTATTTT. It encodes CASSLVGGNSPDTQYF.

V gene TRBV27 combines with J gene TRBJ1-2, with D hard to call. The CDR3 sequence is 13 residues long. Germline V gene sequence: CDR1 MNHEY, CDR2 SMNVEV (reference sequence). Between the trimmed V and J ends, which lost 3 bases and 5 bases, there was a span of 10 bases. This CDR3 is CASSLRQTYGYTF. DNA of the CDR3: TGTGCCAGCAGTTTGAGGCAGACGTATGGCTACACCTTC.

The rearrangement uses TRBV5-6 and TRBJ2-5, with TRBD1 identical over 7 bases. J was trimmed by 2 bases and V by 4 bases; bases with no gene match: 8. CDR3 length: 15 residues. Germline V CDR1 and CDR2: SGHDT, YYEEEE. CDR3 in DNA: TGTGCCAGCAGCGGCACAGGGGAGAGACAAGAGACCCAGTACTTC. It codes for CASSGTGERQETQYF.

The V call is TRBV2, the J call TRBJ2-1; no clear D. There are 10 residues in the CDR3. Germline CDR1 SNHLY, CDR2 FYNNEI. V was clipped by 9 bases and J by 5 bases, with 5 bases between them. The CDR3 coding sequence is TGTGCCAGGTATGACAATGAGCAGTTCTTC. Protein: CARYDNEQFF.

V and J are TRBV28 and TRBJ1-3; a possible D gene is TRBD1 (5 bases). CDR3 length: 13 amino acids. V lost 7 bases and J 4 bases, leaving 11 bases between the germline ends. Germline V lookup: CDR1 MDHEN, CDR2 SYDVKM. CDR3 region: CASIGAPGNTIYF. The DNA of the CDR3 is TGTGCCAGCATAGGGGCCCCCGGAAACACCATATATTTT.

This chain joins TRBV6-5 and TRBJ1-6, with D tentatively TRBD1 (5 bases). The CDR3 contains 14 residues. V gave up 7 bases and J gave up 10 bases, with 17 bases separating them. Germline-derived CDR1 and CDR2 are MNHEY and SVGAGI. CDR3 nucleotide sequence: TGTGCCAGCATACCAATGGGGGGGTACTCACCCCTCCACTTT. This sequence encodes CASIPMGGYSPLHF.

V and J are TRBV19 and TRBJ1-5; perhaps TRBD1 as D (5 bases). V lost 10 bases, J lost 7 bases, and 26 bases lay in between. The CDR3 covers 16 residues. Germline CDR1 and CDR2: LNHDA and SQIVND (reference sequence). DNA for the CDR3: TGTGCCACTGACGGCAGGCGGACCGGAAAGGGGCAGCCCCAGCATTTT. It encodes CATDGRRTGKGQPQHF.

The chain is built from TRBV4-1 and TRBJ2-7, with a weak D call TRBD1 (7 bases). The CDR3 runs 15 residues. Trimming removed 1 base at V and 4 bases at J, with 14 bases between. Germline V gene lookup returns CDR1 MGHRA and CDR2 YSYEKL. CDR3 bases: TGCGCCAGCAGCCAAGGGAGGGGGCAAGATTACGAGCAGTACTTC. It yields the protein CASSQGRGQDYEQYF.

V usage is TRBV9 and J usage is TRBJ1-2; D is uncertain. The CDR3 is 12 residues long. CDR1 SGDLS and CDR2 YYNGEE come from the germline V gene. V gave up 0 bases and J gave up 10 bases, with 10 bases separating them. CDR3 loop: CASSVGADPYTF. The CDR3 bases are TGTGCCAGCAGCGTAGGGGCAGACCCCTACACCTTC.

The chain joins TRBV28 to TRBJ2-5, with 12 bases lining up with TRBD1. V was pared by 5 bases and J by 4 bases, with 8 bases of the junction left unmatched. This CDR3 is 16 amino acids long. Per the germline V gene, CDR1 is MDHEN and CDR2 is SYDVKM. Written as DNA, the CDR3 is TGTGCCAGCAGTACCCAGGGACAGGGGGCTGTAGAGACCCAGTACTTC. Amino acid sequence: CASSTQGQGAVETQYF.

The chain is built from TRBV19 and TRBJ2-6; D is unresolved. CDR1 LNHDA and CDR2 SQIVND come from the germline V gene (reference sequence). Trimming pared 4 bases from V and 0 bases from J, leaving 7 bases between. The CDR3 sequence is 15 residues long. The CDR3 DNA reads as TGTGCCAGTAGTACCCTAAGCTCTGGGGCCAACGTCCTGACTTTC. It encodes CASSTLSSGANVLTF.

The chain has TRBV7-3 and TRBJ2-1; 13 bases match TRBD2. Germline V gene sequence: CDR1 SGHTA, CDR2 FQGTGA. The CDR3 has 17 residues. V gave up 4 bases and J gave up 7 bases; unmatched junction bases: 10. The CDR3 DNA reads TGTGCCAGCAGCTCCGCCCCACTAGCGGGAGGGCCGAATGAGCAGTTCTTC. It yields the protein CASSSAPLAGGPNEQFF. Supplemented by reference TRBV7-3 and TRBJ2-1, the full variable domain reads GAGVSQTPSNKVTEKGKYVELRCDPISGHTALYWYRQSLGQGPEFLIYFQGTGAADDSGLPNDRFFAVRPEGSVSTLKIQRTERGDSAVYLCASSSAPLAGGPNEQFFGPGTRLTVL.

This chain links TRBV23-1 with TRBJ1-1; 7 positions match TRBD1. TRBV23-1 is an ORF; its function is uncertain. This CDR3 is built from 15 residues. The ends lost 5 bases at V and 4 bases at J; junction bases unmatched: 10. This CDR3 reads CASSVRPRGITEAFF. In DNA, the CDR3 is TGCGCCAGCAGTGTCCGTCCCAGGGGGATCACTGAAGCTTTCTTT.

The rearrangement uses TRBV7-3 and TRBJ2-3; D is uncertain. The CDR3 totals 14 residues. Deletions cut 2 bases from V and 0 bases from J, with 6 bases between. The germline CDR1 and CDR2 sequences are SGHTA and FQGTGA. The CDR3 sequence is CASSLARSTDTQYF. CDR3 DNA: TGTGCCAGCAGCTTAGCCCGGAGCACAGATACGCAGTATTTT.

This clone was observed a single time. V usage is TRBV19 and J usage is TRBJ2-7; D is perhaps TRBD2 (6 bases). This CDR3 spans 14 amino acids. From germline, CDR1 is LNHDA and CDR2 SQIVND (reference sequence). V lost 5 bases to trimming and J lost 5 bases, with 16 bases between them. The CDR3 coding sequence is TGTGCCAGTAGTCATTCGGGACTTTGGAACGAGCAGTACTTC. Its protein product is CASSHSGLWNEQYF.

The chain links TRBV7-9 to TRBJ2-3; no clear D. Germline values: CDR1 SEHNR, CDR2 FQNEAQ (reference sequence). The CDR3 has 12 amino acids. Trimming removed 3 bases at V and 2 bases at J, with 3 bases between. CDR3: CASSFSTDTQYF. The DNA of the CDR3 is TGTGCCAGCAGCTTCTCCACAGATACGCAGTATTTT.

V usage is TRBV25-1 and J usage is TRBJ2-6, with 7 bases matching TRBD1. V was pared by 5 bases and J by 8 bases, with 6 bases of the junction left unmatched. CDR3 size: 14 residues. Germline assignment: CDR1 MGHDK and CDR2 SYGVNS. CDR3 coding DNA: TGTGCCAGCAGTCCCCAACAGGGGACCAACGTCCTGACTTTC. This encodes CASSPQQGTNVLTF.

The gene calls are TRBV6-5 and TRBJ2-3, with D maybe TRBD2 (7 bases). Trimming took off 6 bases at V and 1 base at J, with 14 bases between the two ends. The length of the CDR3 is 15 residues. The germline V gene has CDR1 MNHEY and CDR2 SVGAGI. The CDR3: CASRDMRGRTDTQYF. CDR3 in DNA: TGTGCCAGCAGGGACATGCGGGGGCGCACAGATACGCAGTATTTT.